This is a list of T cell receptor beta chains from one sample in a study of identical twins. TCRdb called the 5' RACE reads again in MiXCR, with one record for every CDR3 protein. The sample lists some 570,000 distinct CDR3 sequences; more than 20% were seen once. The sample also formed part of further work on yellow fever vaccine responses in identical twins.

Sequencing used CD4+ T cells sorted from blood. The receptors derive from a woman younger than 30 in good health. Both conserved end residues are part of each CDR3. A D gene is named only where the DNA matches it firmly. Some rows have no size entry. The others give once, few or many, or a class for an expanded clone.

J,size,D,length,V,CDR3,DNA
TRBJ2-1,few,TRBD2,17,TRBV24-1,CATKGTSGGNSYNEQFF,TGTGCCACCAAGGGGACTAGCGGGGGCAACTCCTACAATGAGCAGTTCTTC
TRBJ2-3,few,TRBD2,16,TRBV28,CASGKRLAASTDTQYF,TGTGCCAGCGGAAAGAGACTAGCTGCGAGCACAGATACGCAGTATTTT
TRBJ2-2,few,TRBD2,17,TRBV4-2,CASRKGLAGGQTGELFF,TGTGCCAGCAGAAAGGGACTAGCGGGAGGTCAAACCGGGGAGCTGTTTTTT
TRBJ1-1,few,.,12,TRBV20-1,CSARDPATEAFF,TGCAGTGCTAGAGATCCGGCCACTGAAGCTTTCTTT
TRBJ2-5,.,TRBD2,15,TRBV25-1,CASSDGSGRVETQYF,TGTGCCAGCAGTGATGGTAGCGGGAGGGTAGAGACCCAGTACTTC
TRBJ1-2,many,.,13,TRBV7-3,CASSQSPNYGYTF,TGTGCCAGCAGTCAGAGCCCGAACTATGGCTACACCTTC
TRBJ2-3,.,.,16,TRBV18,CASSPRALLGTDTQYF,TGTGCCAGCTCACCACGCGCTCTCCTAGGCACAGATACGCAGTATTTT
TRBJ1-1,.,.,16,TRBV3-1,CASSQGLWHPNTEAFF,TGTGCCAGCAGCCAAGGGCTTTGGCACCCAAACACTGAAGCTTTCTTT
TRBJ2-2,.,TRBD2,16,TRBV7-9,CASSWGGSLNTGELFF,TGTGCCAGCAGCTGGGGCGGGAGCTTGAACACCGGGGAGCTGTTTTTT
TRBJ1-1,few,TRBD1,16,TRBV6-5,CASSYSIGTVNTEAFF,TGTGCCAGCAGTTACTCGATTGGGACAGTGAACACTGAAGCTTTCTTT
TRBJ2-1,.,.,15,TRBV9,CASSVSRGSYNEQFF,TGTGCCAGCAGCGTCTCCAGGGGATCATACAATGAGCAGTTCTTC
TRBJ2-1,few,.,13,TRBV7-3,CASSRGRDNEQFF,TGTGCCAGCAGCAGGGGACGAGACAATGAGCAGTTCTTC
TRBJ2-7,few,.,14,TRBV28,CASSGVGFTLEQYF,TGTGCCAGCAGTGGAGTTGGCTTCACCCTCGAGCAGTACTTC
TRBJ1-4,.,.,16,TRBV12-3/TRBV12-4,CASSFGQIRVLGKLFF,TGTGCCAGCAGTTTCGGACAGATTCGTGTTTTAGGAAAACTGTTTTTT
TRBJ2-7,.,.,15,TRBV5-8,CASSLGREFTYEQYF,TGTGCCAGCAGCTTGGGGAGGGAGTTTACCTACGAGCAGTACTTC
TRBJ2-4,few,.,16,TRBV20-1,CSASWMGGLTKNIQYF,TGCAGTGCTAGCTGGATGGGGGGCCTGACCAAAAACATTCAGTACTTC
TRBJ1-2,.,.,14,TRBV11-2,CASSSVGVGYGYTF,TGTGCCAGCAGTTCAGTGGGGGTCGGGTATGGCTACACCTTC
TRBJ2-3,.,.,16,TRBV20-1,CSAINRTATKPDTQYF,TGCAGCGCTATAAATCGGACAGCCACTAAGCCAGATACGCAGTATTTT
TRBJ2-7,.,.,15,TRBV6-2/TRBV6-3,CASSRYYVGVDEQYF,TGTGCCAGCAGTCGCTACTATGTCGGGGTCGACGAGCAGTACTTC
TRBJ1-6,few,.,14,TRBV16,CASSTWTENSPLHF,TGTGCCAGCAGCACCTGGACAGAAAATTCACCCCTCCACTTT
TRBJ2-1,few,TRBD2,13,TRBV5-1,CASSTGTIDEQFF,TGCGCCAGCAGCACCGGGACTATCGATGAGCAGTTCTTC
TRBJ1-2,few,.,14,TRBV7-9,CASSLDRVAYGYTF,TGTGCCAGCAGCTTAGACAGGGTGGCCTATGGCTACACCTTC
TRBJ2-3,.,.,16,TRBV3-1,CASSQDLALRTDTQYF,TGTGCCAGCAGCCAAGATCTAGCCCTACGCACAGATACGCAGTATTTT
TRBJ2-5,.,TRBD1,15,TRBV7-9,CASSSWDRGSKIQYF,TGTGCCAGCAGCTCGTGGGACAGGGGTTCTAAGATTCAGTACTTC
TRBJ2-1,.,.,17,TRBV24-1,CATSDPQNLGPRDEQFF,TGTGCCACCAGTGATCCTCAAAACCTCGGGCCCCGCGATGAGCAGTTCTTC
TRBJ1-5,.,TRBD1,15,TRBV20-1,CSATTGTGGGQPQHF,TGCAGTGCTACCACCGGGACAGGGGGCGGTCAGCCCCAGCATTTT
TRBJ1-2,.,.,14,TRBV13,CASSPATLFSGYTF,TGTGCCAGCAGCCCAGCTACCCTTTTTAGTGGCTACACCTTC
TRBJ2-1,.,TRBD2,16,TRBV6-1,CASSPGTSGRGNEQFF,TGTGCCAGCAGTCCCGGGACTAGCGGGAGAGGGAATGAGCAGTTCTTC
TRBJ2-3,few,TRBD2,14,TRBV12-3/TRBV12-4,CASSPTSGPRKQYF,TGTGCCAGCAGCCCGACTAGCGGACCTCGGAAGCAGTATTTT
TRBJ1-2,.,.,12,TRBV6-5,CASRQGMIGYTF,TGTGCCAGCAGGCAGGGGATGATTGGCTACACCTTC
TRBJ2-7,few,TRBD2,14,TRBV12-3/TRBV12-4,CASSRVAGSYEQYF,TGTGCCAGCAGTCGGGTAGCGGGTTCCTACGAGCAGTACTTC
TRBJ2-1,few,.,17,TRBV7-7,CASSPFPAGPSYNEQFF,TGTGCCAGCAGCCCCTTCCCGGCCGGCCCCTCCTACAATGAGCAGTTCTTC
TRBJ2-3,.,.,15,TRBV24-1,CATSDAGDGTDTQYF,TGTGCCACCAGTGATGCAGGTGATGGCACAGATACGCAGTATTTT
TRBJ2-5,.,.,12,TRBV20-1,CSARPPGETQYF,TGCAGTGCCAGACCCCCTGGGGAGACCCAGTACTTC
TRBJ2-1,.,.,13,TRBV3-1,CASSQDSSIGVFF,TGTGCCAGCAGCCAAGATTCATCAATCGGGGTTTTCTTC
TRBJ2-7,.,TRBD1,15,TRBV6-1,CASRVSGTGWYEQYF,TGTGCCAGCAGAGTTTCCGGGACAGGATGGTACGAGCAGTACTTC
TRBJ2-2,many,TRBD2,16,TRBV5-1,CASSLPSGGPAGELFF,TGCGCCAGCAGCTTGCCATCGGGAGGGCCCGCCGGGGAGCTGTTTTTT
TRBJ2-2,few,.,16,TRBV5-1,CASSQASNANTGELFF,TGCGCCAGCAGCCAGGCATCAAACGCGAACACCGGGGAGCTGTTTTTT
TRBJ2-3,.,.,14,TRBV9,CASSVGAAGDTQYF,TGTGCCAGCAGCGTCGGGGCGGCTGGAGATACGCAGTATTTT
TRBJ2-4,few,.,15,TRBV15,CATSRDQGVWNIQYF,TGTGCCACCAGCAGAGATCAAGGGGTATGGAACATTCAGTACTTC
TRBJ2-1,.,.,15,TRBV11-2,CASSLGRNPYNEQFF,TGTGCCAGCAGCTTAGGGCGGAATCCCTACAATGAGCAGTTCTTC
TRBJ2-5,.,.,11,TRBV12-3/TRBV12-4,CASRAGETQYF,TGTGCCAGCAGGGCCGGAGAGACCCAGTACTTC
TRBJ1-4,few,.,14,TRBV14,CASSRRGQNEKLFF,TGTGCCAGCAGCCGGAGGGGACAAAACGAAAAACTGTTTTTT
TRBJ2-5,few,.,13,TRBV4-2,CASSQDPVETQYF,TGTGCCAGCAGCCAAGATCCGGTGGAGACCCAGTACTTC
TRBJ2-3,few,TRBD1,16,TRBV19,CASSPNPGQGRDTQYF,TGTGCCAGTAGCCCGAATCCGGGACAGGGTAGAGATACGCAGTATTTT
TRBJ2-5,.,.,11,TRBV29-1,CSVEEMRTQYF,TGCAGCGTTGAAGAGATGAGGACCCAGTACTTC
TRBJ2-5,few,TRBD2,14,TRBV27,CASSRSWGGETQYF,TGTGCCAGCAGTCGATCCTGGGGGGGAGAGACCCAGTACTTC
TRBJ2-3,few,TRBD1,16,TRBV4-1,CASSQDWTGAPDTQYF,TGCGCCAGCAGCCAAGATTGGACAGGGGCTCCAGATACGCAGTATTTT
TRBJ1-3,.,.,18,TRBV12-3/TRBV12-4,CASTPREPPLFSGNTIYF,TGTGCCAGCACGCCCCGGGAACCACCTCTATTTTCTGGAAACACCATATATTTT
TRBJ2-1,few,.,17,TRBV7-8,CASSFRDKAGTRNEQFF,TGTGCCAGCAGCTTCCGGGACAAGGCAGGGACGCGCAATGAGCAGTTCTTC
TRBJ2-2,many,.,14,TRBV12-3/TRBV12-4,CASSFRGAAGELFF,TGTGCCAGCAGTTTCAGGGGCGCGGCCGGGGAGCTGTTTTTT
TRBJ2-2,.,.,14,TRBV29-1,CSVAQGSDTGELFF,TGCAGCGTTGCGCAGGGTTCGGACACCGGGGAGCTGTTTTTT